This passage covers 5 T cell receptor beta chains from one sample sequenced in a study of T cell responses to AZD1222 COVID-19 vaccine. The table came from immunoSEQ multiplex PCR; TCRdb's copy has only in-frame clones and leaves some out. Seen here are approximately 77,000 clones, about 92% observed once, and the top ten hold roughly 4.5%. The specimen comprised peripheral blood, sampled 28 days after the second AZD1222 dose. All receptors derive from an adult who received the AZD1222 COVID-19 vaccine.

This clone was seen a few times. V gene TRBV7-9 combines with J gene TRBJ1-1; 7 nucleotides align to TRBD1. This CDR3 is built from 15 residues. J gave up 2 bases and V 5 bases, and 8 bases lay outside the gene matches. CDR1 is SEHNR, CDR2 FQNEAQ, per germline (reference sequence). CDR3 sequence (DNA): TGTGCCAGCAGCGCATCGACAGGGAAAAACACTGAAGCTTTCTTT. It specifies CASSASTGKNTEAFF.

Turning to this clone: Other nucleotide sequences from this sample produce the same CDR3. This sequence joins TRBV3-1 (or the pseudogene TRBV3-2) and TRBJ2-5; TRBD2 is a possible D gene (6 bases). V gave up 1 base and J gave up 5 bases, with 14 bases separating them. The CDR3 has 15 amino acids. Germline V CDR1 and CDR2: LGHDT, YNNKEL (reference sequence). For the CDR3, the DNA is TGTGCCAGCAGCCAAGCAGGAGGGCCGGGGGAGACCCAGTACTTC. It codes for CASSQAGGPGETQYF.

V usage is TRBV19 and J usage is TRBJ2-2, with D unclear. The CDR3 sequence is 14 residues long. Trimming stripped 1 base from V and 1 base from J, with 4 bases between. The germline CDR1 and CDR2 sequences are LNHDA and SQIVND (reference sequence). In DNA form, the CDR3 reads TGTGCCAGTAGTATAGTAAAGAACACCGGGGAGCTGTTTTTT. This codes for CASSIVKNTGELFF.

V and J are TRBV7-9 and TRBJ2-5; 10 bases map to TRBD1. This CDR3 is built from 16 residues. V lost 1 base, J lost 4 bases, and 6 bases stayed unmatched. The V gene's germline CDR1 is SEHNR and CDR2 FQNEAQ (reference sequence). CDR3 sequence: CASSLVDRGGVETQYF. In DNA form, the CDR3 reads TGTGCCAGCAGCTTAGTGGACAGGGGGGGAGTAGAGACCCAGTACTTC.

V usage is TRBV19 and J usage is TRBJ2-3, with TRBD1 matching over 7 bases. The CDR3 consists of 15 residues. The trim removed 7 bases at V and 6 bases at J, leaving 13 bases unmatched. Germline V lookup: CDR1 LNHDA, CDR2 SQIVND (reference sequence). In DNA form, the CDR3 reads TGTGCCAGTACCTCCCCGGACAGGAAATCGGATACGCAGTATTTT. Translation gives CASTSPDRKSDTQYF.